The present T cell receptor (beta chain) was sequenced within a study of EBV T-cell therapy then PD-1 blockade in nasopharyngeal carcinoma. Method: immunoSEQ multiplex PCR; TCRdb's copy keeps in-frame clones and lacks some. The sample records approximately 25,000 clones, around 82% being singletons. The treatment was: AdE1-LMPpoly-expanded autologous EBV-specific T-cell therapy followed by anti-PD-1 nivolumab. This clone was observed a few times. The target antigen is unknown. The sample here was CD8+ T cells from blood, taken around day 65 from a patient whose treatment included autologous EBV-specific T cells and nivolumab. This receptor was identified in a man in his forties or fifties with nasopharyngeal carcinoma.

This CDR3 is CASSSDAGQGNSPLHF. The DNA for the CDR3 is TGTGCCAGCAGCTCGGACGCGGGACAGGGCAATTCACCCCTCCACTTT. The chain links TRBV6-2 or TRBV6-3 to TRBJ1-6, with TRBD1 identical over 9 bases. In germline, CDR1 is MNHEY, CDR2 SVGEGT. J was trimmed by 7 bases and V by 6 bases; bases with no gene match: 10. CDR3 length: 16 residues.